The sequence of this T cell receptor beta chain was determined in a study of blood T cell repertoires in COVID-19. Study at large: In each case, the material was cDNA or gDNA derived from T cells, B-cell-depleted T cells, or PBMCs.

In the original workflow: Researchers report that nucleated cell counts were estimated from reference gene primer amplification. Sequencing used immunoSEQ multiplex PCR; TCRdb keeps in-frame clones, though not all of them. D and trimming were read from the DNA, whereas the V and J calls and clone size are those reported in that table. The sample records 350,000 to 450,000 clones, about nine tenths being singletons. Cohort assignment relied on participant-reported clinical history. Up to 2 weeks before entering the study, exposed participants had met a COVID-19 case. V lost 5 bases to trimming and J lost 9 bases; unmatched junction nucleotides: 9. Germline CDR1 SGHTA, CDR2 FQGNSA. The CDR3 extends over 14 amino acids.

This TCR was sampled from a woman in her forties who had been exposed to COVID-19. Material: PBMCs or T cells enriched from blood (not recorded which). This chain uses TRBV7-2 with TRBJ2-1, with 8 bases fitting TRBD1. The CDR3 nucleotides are TGTGCCAGCAGCCCCCATCTCACAGGGGGTGAGCAGTTCTTC. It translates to CASSPHLTGGEQFF.